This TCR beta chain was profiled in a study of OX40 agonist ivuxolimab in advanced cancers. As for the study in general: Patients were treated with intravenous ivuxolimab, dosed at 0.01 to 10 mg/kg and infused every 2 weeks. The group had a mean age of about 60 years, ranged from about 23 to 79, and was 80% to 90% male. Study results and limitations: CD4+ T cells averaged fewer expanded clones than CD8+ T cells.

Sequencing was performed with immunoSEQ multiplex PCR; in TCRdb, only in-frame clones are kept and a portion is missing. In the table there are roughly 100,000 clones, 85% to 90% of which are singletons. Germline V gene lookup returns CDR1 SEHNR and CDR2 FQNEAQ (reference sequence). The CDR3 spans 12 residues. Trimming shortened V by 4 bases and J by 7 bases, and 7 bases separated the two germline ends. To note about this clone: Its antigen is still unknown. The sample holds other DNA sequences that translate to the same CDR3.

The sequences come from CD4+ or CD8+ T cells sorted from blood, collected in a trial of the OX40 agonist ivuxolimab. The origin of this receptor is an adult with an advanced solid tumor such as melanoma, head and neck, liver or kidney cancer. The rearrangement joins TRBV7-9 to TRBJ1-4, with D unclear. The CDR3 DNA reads TGTGCCAGCAGCTCTCGAGGTGAAAAACTGTTTTTT. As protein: CASSSRGEKLFF.